This section outlines one TCR beta chain sequence together with its context. Its specificity is unknown. This entry belongs to a study of blood T cells in healthy people across ages. Whole-study findings and limits: Compared with aged donors, long-lived donors showed fewer expanded clones, suggesting selection. Roughly linearly, TCR beta diversity per million T cells fell as age increased.

The ends lost 3 bases at V and 4 bases at J; junction bases unmatched: 7. The CDR3 is 15 amino acids. Germline values: CDR1 MGHRA, CDR2 YSYEKL. Donation came from healthy Caucasian individuals in Russia who were aged roughly 6 to 95. Each donor's blood draw was roughly 10 milliliters of peripheral blood. Sample-barcoded 5' priming and a J-beta primer mix drove a second PCR of roughly 6 to 12 cycles. TCRdb used MiXCR to reprocess the 5' RACE reads, holding one entry per CDR3 protein. The table has hundreds of thousands of distinct CDR3 sequences, around 36% seen once; the top ten hold 10% to 15%. Sequencing was performed on blood. The clonotype was recovered from a man between 18 and 35 years old in good health. The chain couples TRBV4-1 to TRBJ1-2, with 8 bases that match TRBD1. The CDR3 loop is CASSQINDRGYGYTF. In DNA, the CDR3 is TGCGCCAGCAGCCAGATTAACGACAGGGGCTATGGCTACACCTTC.